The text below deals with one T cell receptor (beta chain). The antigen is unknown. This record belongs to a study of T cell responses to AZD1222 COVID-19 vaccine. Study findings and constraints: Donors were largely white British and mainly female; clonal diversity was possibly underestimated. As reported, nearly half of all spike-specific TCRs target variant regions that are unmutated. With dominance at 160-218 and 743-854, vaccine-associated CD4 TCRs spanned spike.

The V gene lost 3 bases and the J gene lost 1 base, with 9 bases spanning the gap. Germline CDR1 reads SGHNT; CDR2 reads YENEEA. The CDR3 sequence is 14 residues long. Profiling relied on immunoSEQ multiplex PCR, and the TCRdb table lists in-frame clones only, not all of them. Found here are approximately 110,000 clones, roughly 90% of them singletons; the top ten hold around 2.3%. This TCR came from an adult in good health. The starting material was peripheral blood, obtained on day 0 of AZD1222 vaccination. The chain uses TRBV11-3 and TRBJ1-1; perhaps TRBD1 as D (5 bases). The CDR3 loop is CASSFDSANTEAFF. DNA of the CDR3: TGTGCCAGCAGCTTCGACAGCGCGAACACTGAAGCTTTCTTT.